Listed below are T cell receptor beta chains from one sample, sequenced in a study of CD8 T cells in Susac syndrome. From the immunoSEQ multiplex PCR reads, TCRdb called clonotypes with MiXCR, one entry per CDR3 protein. The repertoire includes 74,000 or so distinct CDR3 sequences, 93% of them detected once, and 0.52% sits in the top ten. The sample comprised CD4+ T cells from PBMCs. These receptors all come from a human donor with Susac syndrome. CDR3s include the opening cysteine and the closing phenylalanine or tryptophan. The D gene is left open where the match is weak. The size of a clone is reported for some rows only, either as once, few or many, or as a class for expanded clones.

d_gene	v_gene	j_gene	abundance	CDR3aa	CDR3nt
-	TRBV11-1	TRBJ2-3	-	CASSSRGLADTQYF	TGTGCCAGCAGCTCCAGAGGGCTTGCAGATACGCAGTATTTT
-	TRBV10-3	TRBJ2-6	-	CAISVQTGANVLTF	TGTGCCATCAGTGTACAAACTGGGGCCAACGTCCTGACTTTC
-	TRBV20-1	TRBJ2-7	-	CSAPSPIGDEQYF	TGCAGTGCCCCTTCCCCTATTGGGGACGAGCAGTACTTC
-	TRBV2	TRBJ1-1	-	CASSVRRDTEAFF	TGTGCCAGCAGTGTTAGGAGGGACACTGAAGCTTTCTTT
-	TRBV2	TRBJ1-6	-	CASSGGTNNSPLHF	TGTGCCAGCAGTGGCGGGACCAATAATTCACCCCTCCACTTT
-	TRBV3-1	TRBJ1-6	-	CASSRRGSYNSPLHF	TGTGCCAGCAGCCGCAGGGGTTCCTATAATTCACCCCTCCACTTT
-	TRBV5-1	TRBJ1-5	-	CASSLRGSNQPQHF	TGCGCCAGCAGCTTAAGGGGCAGCAATCAGCCCCAGCATTTT
TRBD1	TRBV6-2/TRBV6-3	TRBJ2-4	-	CASSFGDRGPLGIQYF	TGTGCCAGCAGTTTTGGCGACAGGGGCCCGCTTGGCATTCAGTACTTC
TRBD1	TRBV29-1	TRBJ1-2	-	CSVDGTGSGYGYTF	TGCAGCGTTGATGGGACAGGTTCGGGGTATGGCTACACCTTC
-	TRBV18	TRBJ1-1	once	CASSPSRTEAFF	TGTGCCAGCTCACCAAGTAGAACTGAAGCTTTCTTT
-	TRBV6-5	TRBJ1-2	-	CASQQDLNYGYTF	TGTGCCAGCCAACAGGATCTTAACTATGGCTACACCTTC
-	TRBV19	TRBJ2-1	-	CASSNGVRGGVDNEQFF	TGTGCCAGTAGTAACGGGGTTAGGGGGGGAGTGGACAATGAGCAGTTCTTC
TRBD2	TRBV29-1	TRBJ2-1	-	CSVEAPVFLAEMGNEQFF	TGCAGCGTTGAAGCCCCGGTCTTTCTAGCGGAAATGGGGAATGAGCAGTTCTTC
TRBD2	TRBV7-3	TRBJ2-1	-	CASSLGGRVGEQFF	TGTGCCAGCAGCTTAGGCGGGAGGGTCGGTGAGCAGTTCTTC
-	TRBV15	TRBJ2-3	-	CATSRDGRGLSTDTQYF	TGTGCCACCAGCAGAGATGGTAGAGGACTTAGCACAGATACGCAGTATTTT
-	TRBV5-5	TRBJ1-1	once	CASSRQPMNTEAFF	TGTGCCAGCAGCCGACAGCCGATGAACACTGAAGCTTTCTTT
-	TRBV29-1	TRBJ2-1	-	CSVRRGTDEQFF	TGCAGCGTTCGGCGGGGGACAGATGAGCAGTTCTTC
-	TRBV11-2	TRBJ2-7	-	CASSLDGSSYEQYF	TGTGCCAGCAGCTTGGACGGTAGCTCCTACGAGCAGTACTTC
-	TRBV20-1	TRBJ1-1	-	CSAVDPTGNTEAFF	TGCAGTGCTGTCGACCCCACGGGGAACACTGAAGCTTTCTTT
-	TRBV6-2/TRBV6-3	TRBJ2-3	-	CASSLRSGPDTQYF	TGTGCCAGCAGTCTGCGATCTGGTCCAGATACGCAGTATTTT
-	TRBV9	TRBJ2-5	-	CASSVVGLVAETQYF	TGTGCCAGCAGCGTAGTGGGGCTAGTTGCTGAAACCCAGTACTTC
-	TRBV30	TRBJ1-1	-	CAWSALVGLGGTEAFF	TGTGCCTGGAGTGCGCTCGTAGGGCTAGGAGGCACTGAAGCTTTCTTT
-	TRBV29-1	TRBJ2-5	-	CSVTGLGETQYF	TGCAGCGTCACAGGATTGGGAGAGACCCAGTACTTC
TRBD1	TRBV19	TRBJ2-1	-	CASKWQGARINEQFF	TGTGCCAGTAAATGGCAGGGGGCGCGAATTAATGAGCAGTTCTTC
-	TRBV20-1	TRBJ1-2	-	CSARPPGGSEEGSLDGYTF	TGCAGTGCTAGACCACCCGGGGGATCCGAAGAAGGATCGTTAGATGGCTACACCTTC
TRBD1	TRBV30	TRBJ2-3	-	CAWSQGQVNGDTQYF	TGTGCCTGGAGCCAGGGACAGGTCAACGGAGATACGCAGTATTTT
-	TRBV29-1	TRBJ2-1	-	CSVHRLVGEQFF	TGCAGCGTCCACAGGTTAGTTGGAGAGCAGTTCTTC
TRBD2	TRBV14	TRBJ2-2	-	CASSRVAGNTGELFF	TGTGCCAGCAGCCGCGTAGCGGGAAACACCGGGGAGCTGTTTTTT
-	TRBV20-1	TRBJ2-3	-	CSAAFRLIGTSDTQYF	TGCAGTGCCGCTTTCCGATTGATTGGGACTTCAGATACGCAGTATTTT
-	TRBV30	TRBJ1-2	-	CAWLGQSYGYTF	TGTGCCTGGTTAGGACAGTCCTATGGCTACACCTTC
TRBD2	TRBV6-2/TRBV6-3	TRBJ2-7	-	CASTYSSGRSEQYF	TGTGCCAGCACCTACTCCTCCGGGAGGTCCGAGCAGTACTTC
-	TRBV6-6	TRBJ2-1	-	CASSYGDIPAGEQFF	TGTGCCAGCAGTTACGGGGACATTCCGGCAGGTGAGCAGTTCTTC